Presented here are 12 T cell receptor beta chains from one specimen sequenced in a study of T cell responses to AZD1222 COVID-19 vaccine. Assay used: immunoSEQ multiplex PCR; TCRdb lists only in-frame clones, some missing. This table holds roughly 160,000 clones, 94% found once. Specimen: peripheral blood, collected on day 0 of AZD1222 vaccination. These receptors were collected from an adult in good health.

The chain couples TRBV18 to TRBJ1-3; 7 bases match TRBD1. The germline gives CDR1 KGHSH, CDR2 LQKENI. V gave up 1 base and J gave up 3 bases; unmatched junction bases: 9. The CDR3 sequence is 17 residues long. CDR3 DNA: TGTGCCAGCTCACCACGCGCCGGGACAGCTGTTGGAAACACCATATATTTT. As protein: CASSPRAGTAVGNTIYF.

The V and J genes are TRBV7-9 and TRBJ2-1, with TRBD2 matching over 7 bases. This CDR3 is 17 amino acids long. V was pared by 1 base and J by 7 bases, with 13 bases of the junction left unmatched. CDR1 is SEHNR, CDR2 FQNEAQ, per germline (reference sequence). CDR3 amino acids: CASSLERGLGVLNEQFF. CDR3 sequence (DNA): TGTGCCAGCAGCTTAGAACGTGGACTAGGGGTGTTAAATGAGCAGTTCTTC.

This sequence joins TRBV20-1 and TRBJ1-2, with D hard to call. V lost 4 bases and J lost 6, with 3 bases in between. The germline gives CDR1 DFQATT, CDR2 SNEGSKA (reference sequence). The CDR3 has 9 amino acids. In nucleotides, the CDR3 is TGCAGTGCTAAAGATGGCTACACCTTC. Protein: CSAKDGYTF.

The chain recombines TRBV7-8 with TRBJ1-6; possibly TRBD1 for D (6 bases). Deletions cut 4 bases from V and 6 bases from J, with 16 bases between. The CDR3 contains 16 residues. The germline CDR1 and CDR2 sequences are SGHVS and FQNEAQ. The CDR3 DNA sequence: TGTGCCAGCAGCTCCACCACCGGGGGGCTTAATTCACCCCTCCACTTT. The encoded protein is CASSSTTGGLNSPLHF.

This clone was observed a single time. Other DNA sequences of this sample code for an identical CDR3. V usage is TRBV18 and J usage is TRBJ1-1; no reliable D call. In germline, CDR1 is KGHSH, CDR2 LQKENI. Trimming shortened V by 1 base and J by 0 bases, and 6 bases separated the two germline ends. The CDR3 sequence is 14 residues long. This CDR3 reads CASSPQSLNTEAFF. The CDR3 DNA reads as TGTGCCAGCTCACCACAGAGCCTGAACACTGAAGCTTTCTTT.

This chain links TRBV27 with TRBJ1-6, with 8 bases fitting TRBD1. The CDR3 consists of 14 residues. J gave up 10 bases and V 8 bases, and 10 bases lay outside the gene matches. The germline CDR1 and CDR2 sequences are MNHEY and SMNVEV (reference sequence). The CDR3 here is CASGLRTGYSPLHF. CDR3 in DNA: TGTGCCAGCGGACTTAGGACAGGGTACTCACCCCTCCACTTT.

The chain is built from TRBV11-3 and TRBJ2-1; 13 nucleotides agree with TRBD2. Germline V gives CDR1 SGHNT, CDR2 YENEEA. The CDR3 has 15 amino acids. The junction had 5 bases not matched to a gene; V was cut back by 5 bases and J by 7 bases. This CDR3 reads CASSAGLAGLNEQFF. The CDR3 nucleotides are TGTGCCAGCAGCGCGGGACTAGCGGGATTAAATGAGCAGTTCTTC.

V gene TRBV11-2 combines with J gene TRBJ2-1; perhaps TRBD2 as D (6 bases). The CDR3 totals 14 residues. Trimming left V 3 bases short and J 3 bases short, with 9 bases between. From germline, CDR1 is SGHAT and CDR2 FQNNGV. The CDR3, as DNA: TGTGCCAGCAGCTTCCTAGCGCTCTACAATGAGCAGTTCTTC. It specifies CASSFLALYNEQFF. Full variable domain (rest looked up from reference TRBV11-2 and TRBJ2-1): EAGVAQSPRYKIIEKRQSVAFWCNPISGHATLYWYQQILGQGPKLLIQFQNNGVVDDSQLPKDRFSAERLKGVDSTLKIQPAKLEDSAVYLCASSFLALYNEQFFGPGTRLTVL.

The rearrangement links TRBV15 to TRBJ2-3; 8 bases line up with TRBD1. CDR3 length: 15 amino acids. Germline CDR1 LNHNV, CDR2 YYDKDF (reference sequence). J gave up 0 bases and V 3 bases, and 2 bases lay outside the gene matches. The CDR3 spells CATSRRTGSTDTQYF. CDR3 nucleotides: TGTGCCACCAGCAGGCGGACAGGGAGCACAGATACGCAGTATTTT.

The chain's CDR3 is CASSQIIAGTGDYGYTF. CDR3 nucleotide sequence: TGTGCCAGCAGCCAAATTATCGCCGGGACAGGGGACTATGGCTACACCTTC. The rearrangement links TRBV4-2 to TRBJ1-2, with 10 bases identical to TRBD1. Germline CDR1 is LGHNA and CDR2 is YNFKEQ. V shed 2 bases and J 3 bases; nucleotides not matched to a gene: 9. This CDR3 region has 17 residues.

The chain has TRBV18 and TRBJ1-2, with no clear D. The CDR3 is 11 amino acids. Trimming took off 5 bases at V and 8 bases at J, with 9 bases between the two ends. Germline CDR1 KGHSH, CDR2 LQKENI. The CDR3 protein is CASSTASGYTF. The CDR3 coding sequence is TGTGCCAGCTCAACAGCCAGCGGCTACACCTTC.

This clone was observed a single time. The rearrangement uses TRBV10-3 and TRBJ1-5, with D hard to call. Germline V gene lookup returns CDR1 ENHRY and CDR2 SYGVKD. This CDR3 is built from 13 residues. Between the trimmed V and J ends, which lost 4 bases and 0 bases, there was a span of 4 bases. The CDR3 DNA reads as TGTGCCATCAGTGTAGGTAGCAATCAGCCCCAGCATTTT. It specifies CAISVGSNQPQHF.